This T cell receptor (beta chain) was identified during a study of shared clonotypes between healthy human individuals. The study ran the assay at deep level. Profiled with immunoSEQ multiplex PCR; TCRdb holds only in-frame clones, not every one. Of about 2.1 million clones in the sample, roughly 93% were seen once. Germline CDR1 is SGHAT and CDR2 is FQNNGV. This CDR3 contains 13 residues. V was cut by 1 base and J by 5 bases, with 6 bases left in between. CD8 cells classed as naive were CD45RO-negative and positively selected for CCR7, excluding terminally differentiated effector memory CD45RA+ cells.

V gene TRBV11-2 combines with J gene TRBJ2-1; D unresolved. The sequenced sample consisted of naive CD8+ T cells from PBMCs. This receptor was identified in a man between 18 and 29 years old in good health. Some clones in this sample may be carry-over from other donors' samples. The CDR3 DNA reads TGTGCCAGCAGCTTAGCACTTCACAATGAGCAGTTCTTC. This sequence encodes CASSLALHNEQFF.